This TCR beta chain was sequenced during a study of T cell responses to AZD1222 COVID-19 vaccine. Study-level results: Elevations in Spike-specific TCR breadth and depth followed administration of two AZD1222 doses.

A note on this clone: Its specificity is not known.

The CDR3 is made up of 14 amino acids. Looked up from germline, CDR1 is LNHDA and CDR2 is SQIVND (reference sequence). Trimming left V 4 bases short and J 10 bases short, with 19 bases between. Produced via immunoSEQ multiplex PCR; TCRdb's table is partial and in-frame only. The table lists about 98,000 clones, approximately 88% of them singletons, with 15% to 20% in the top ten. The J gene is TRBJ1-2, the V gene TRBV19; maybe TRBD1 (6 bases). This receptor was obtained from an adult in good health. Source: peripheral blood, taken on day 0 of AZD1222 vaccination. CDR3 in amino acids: CASSRDTATKTYTF. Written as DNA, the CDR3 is TGTGCCAGTAGTAGGGACACGGCCACCAAAACCTACACCTTC.